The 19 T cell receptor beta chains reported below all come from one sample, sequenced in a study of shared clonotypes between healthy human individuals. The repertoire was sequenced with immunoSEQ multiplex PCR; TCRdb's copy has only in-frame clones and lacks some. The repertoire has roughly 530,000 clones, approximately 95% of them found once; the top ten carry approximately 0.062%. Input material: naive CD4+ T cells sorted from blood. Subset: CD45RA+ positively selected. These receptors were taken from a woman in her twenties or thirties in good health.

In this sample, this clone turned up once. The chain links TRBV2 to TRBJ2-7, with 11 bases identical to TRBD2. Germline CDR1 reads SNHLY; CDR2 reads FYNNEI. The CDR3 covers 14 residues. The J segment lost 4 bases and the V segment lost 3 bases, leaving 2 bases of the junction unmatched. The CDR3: CASSESSGRYEQYF. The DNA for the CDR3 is TGTGCCAGCAGTGAGTCTAGCGGGAGGTACGAGCAGTACTTC.

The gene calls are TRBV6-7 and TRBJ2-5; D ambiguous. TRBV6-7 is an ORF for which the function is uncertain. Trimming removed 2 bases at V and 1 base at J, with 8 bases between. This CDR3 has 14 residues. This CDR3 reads CASSYATPQETQYF. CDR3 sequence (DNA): TGTGCCAGCAGTTACGCGACACCCCAAGAGACCCAGTACTTC.

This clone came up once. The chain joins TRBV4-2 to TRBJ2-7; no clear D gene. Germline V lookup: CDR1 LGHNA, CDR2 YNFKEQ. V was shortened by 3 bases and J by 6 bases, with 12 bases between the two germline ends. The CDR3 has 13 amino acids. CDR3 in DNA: TGTGCCAGCAGCCAGACCCTTGAGCGCGAGCAGTACTTC. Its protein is CASSQTLEREQYF.

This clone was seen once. The CDR3 loop is CASSSRLAANTGELFF. DNA of the CDR3: TGTGCCAGCAGCTCCCGGCTAGCGGCTAACACCGGGGAGCTGTTTTTT. The rearrangement joins TRBV7-3 to TRBJ2-2; 7 bases fit TRBD2. The germline CDR1 and CDR2 sequences are SGHTA and FQGTGA. CDR3 length equals 16 residues. V lost 4 bases and J lost 2; bases outside the gene matches: 7.

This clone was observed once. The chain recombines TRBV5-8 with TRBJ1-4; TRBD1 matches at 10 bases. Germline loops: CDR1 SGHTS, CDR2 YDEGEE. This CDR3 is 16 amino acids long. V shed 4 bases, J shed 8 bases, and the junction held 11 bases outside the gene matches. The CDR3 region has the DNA TGTGCCAGCAGCCTTGGCGGGGGACAGGGGAGAGAAAAACTGTTTTTT. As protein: CASSLGGGQGREKLFF.

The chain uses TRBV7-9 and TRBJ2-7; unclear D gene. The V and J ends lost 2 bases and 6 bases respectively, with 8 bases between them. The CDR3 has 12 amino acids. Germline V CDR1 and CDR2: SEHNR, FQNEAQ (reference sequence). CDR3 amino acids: CASSLLPSEQYF. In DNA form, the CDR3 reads TGTGCCAGCAGCTTACTACCCTCCGAGCAGTACTTC.

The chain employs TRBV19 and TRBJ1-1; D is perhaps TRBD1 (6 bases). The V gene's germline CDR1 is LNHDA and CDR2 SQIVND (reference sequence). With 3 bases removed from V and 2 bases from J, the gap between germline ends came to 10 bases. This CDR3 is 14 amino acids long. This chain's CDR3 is CASSIQTGNTEAFF. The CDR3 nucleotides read TGTGCCAGTAGTATCCAGACAGGAAACACTGAAGCTTTCTTT.

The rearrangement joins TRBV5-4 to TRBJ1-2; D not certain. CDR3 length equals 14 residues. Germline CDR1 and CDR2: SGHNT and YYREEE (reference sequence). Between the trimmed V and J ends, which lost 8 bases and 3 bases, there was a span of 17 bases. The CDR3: CASTPGKEHYGYTF. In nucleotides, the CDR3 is TGTGCCAGTACCCCCGGGAAGGAGCACTATGGCTACACCTTC.

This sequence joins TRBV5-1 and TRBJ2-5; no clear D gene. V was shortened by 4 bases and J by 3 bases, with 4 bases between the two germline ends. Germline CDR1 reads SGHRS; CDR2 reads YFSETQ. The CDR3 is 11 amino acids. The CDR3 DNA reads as TGCGCCAGCAGCCAGAAAGAGACCCAGTACTTC. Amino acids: CASSQKETQYF.

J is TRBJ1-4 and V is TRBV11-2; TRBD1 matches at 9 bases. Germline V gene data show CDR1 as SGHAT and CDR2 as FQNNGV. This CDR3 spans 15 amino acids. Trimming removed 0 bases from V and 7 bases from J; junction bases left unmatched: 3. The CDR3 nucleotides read TGTGCCAGCAGCTTAGATGGGACAGGGCTTGAAAAACTGTTTTTT. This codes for CASSLDGTGLEKLFF.

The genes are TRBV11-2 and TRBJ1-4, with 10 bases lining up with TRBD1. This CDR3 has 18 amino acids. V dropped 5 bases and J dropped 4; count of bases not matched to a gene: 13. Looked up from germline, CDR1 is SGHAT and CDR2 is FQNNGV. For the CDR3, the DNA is TGTGCCAGCAGCCACGGACAGGGGGGCCTACTTCGTAATGAAAAACTGTTTTTT. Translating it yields CASSHGQGGLLRNEKLFF.

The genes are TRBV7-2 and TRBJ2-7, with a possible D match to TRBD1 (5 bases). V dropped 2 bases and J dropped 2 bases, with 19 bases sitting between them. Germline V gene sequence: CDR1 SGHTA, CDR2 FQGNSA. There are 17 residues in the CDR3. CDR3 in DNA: TGTGCCAGCAGCTTACTTGTTGATGTAGGGGCCCCCTACGAGCAGTACTTC. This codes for CASSLLVDVGAPYEQYF. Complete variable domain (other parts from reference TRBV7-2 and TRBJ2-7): GAGVSQSPSNKVTEKGKDVELRCDPISGHTALYWYRQSLGQGLEFLIYFQGNSAPDKSGLPSDRFSAERTGGSVSTLTIQRTQQEDSAVYLCASSLLVDVGAPYEQYFGPGTRLTVT.

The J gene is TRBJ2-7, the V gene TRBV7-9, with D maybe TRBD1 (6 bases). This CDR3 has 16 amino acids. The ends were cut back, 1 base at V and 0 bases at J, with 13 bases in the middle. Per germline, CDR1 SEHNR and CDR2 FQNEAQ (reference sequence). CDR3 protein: CASSLGLWDTSYEQYF. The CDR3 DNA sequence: TGTGCCAGCAGCTTAGGACTCTGGGACACCTCCTACGAGCAGTACTTC.

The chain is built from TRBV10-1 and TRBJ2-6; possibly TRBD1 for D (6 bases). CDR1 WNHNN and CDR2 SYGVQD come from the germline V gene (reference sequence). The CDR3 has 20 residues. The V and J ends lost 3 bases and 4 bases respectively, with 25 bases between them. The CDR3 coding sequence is TGCGCCAGCAGTGACTCGGGGCCAGGGGCATTCTATGAGGGGGCCAACGTCCTGACTTTC. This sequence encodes CASSDSGPGAFYEGANVLTF.

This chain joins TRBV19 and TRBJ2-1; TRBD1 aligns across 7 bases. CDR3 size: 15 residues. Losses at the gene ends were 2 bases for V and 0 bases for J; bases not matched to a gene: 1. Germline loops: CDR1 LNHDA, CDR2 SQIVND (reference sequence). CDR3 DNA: TGTGCCAGTAGTATATGGGACAGCTCCTACAATGAGCAGTTCTTC. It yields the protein CASSIWDSSYNEQFF.

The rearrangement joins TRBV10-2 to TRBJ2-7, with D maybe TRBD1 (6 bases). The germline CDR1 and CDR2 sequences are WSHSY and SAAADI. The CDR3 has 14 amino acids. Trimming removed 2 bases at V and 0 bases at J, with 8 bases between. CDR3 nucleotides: TGCGCCAGCAGTGAGCAAGGGGGCTCCTACGAGCAGTACTTC. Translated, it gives CASSEQGGSYEQYF.

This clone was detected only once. The chain's CDR3 is CASSLGWLAGAREQYF. The CDR3 bases are TGTGCCAGCAGCTTAGGATGGCTAGCGGGAGCTCGAGAGCAGTACTTC. The chain employs TRBV7-2 and TRBJ2-7; 10 bases fit TRBD2. The length of the CDR3 is 16 residues. Trimming took 1 base from V and 7 from J; bases not matched to a gene: 10. The germline CDR1 and CDR2 sequences are SGHTA and FQGNSA. The full variable domain, with the rest looked up from reference TRBV7-2 and TRBJ2-7, is GAGVSQSPSNKVTEKGKDVELRCDPISGHTALYWYRQSLGQGLEFLIYFQGNSAPDKSGLPSDRFSAERTGGSVSTLTIQRTQQEDSAVYLCASSLGWLAGAREQYFGPGTRLTVT.

CDR3 DNA sequence: TGTGCCAGCTCAGAAACTAGCGGGACCGGGGAGCTGTTTTTT. Protein: CASSETSGTGELFF. The V call is TRBV18, the J call TRBJ2-2, with 9 nucleotides matching TRBD2. V trimming: 5 bases; J trimming: 5 bases; junction bases outside the gene matches: 3. The CDR3 totals 14 residues. CDR1 and CDR2 from the germline V gene are KGHSH and LQKENI.

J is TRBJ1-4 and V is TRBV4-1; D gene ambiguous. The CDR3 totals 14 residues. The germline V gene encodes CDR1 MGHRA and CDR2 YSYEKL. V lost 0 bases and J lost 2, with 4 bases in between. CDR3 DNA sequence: TGCGCCAGCAGCCAAGATTTTACTAATGAAAAACTGTTTTTT. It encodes CASSQDFTNEKLFF.